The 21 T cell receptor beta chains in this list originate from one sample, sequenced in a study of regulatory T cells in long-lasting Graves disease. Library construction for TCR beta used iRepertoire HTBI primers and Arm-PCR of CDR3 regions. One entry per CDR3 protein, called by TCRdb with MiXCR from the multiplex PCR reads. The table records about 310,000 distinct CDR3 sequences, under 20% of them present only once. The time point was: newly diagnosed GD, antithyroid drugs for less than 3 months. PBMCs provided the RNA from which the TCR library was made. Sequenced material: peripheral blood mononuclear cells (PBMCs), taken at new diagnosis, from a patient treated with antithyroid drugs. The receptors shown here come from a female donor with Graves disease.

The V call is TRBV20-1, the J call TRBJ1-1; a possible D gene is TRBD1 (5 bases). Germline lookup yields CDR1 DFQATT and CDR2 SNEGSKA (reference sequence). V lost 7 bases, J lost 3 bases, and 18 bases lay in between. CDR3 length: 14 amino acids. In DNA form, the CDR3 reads TGCAGTGTATCCGGGGGAGATAGTGACACTGAAGCTTTCTTT. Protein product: CSVSGGDSDTEAFF.

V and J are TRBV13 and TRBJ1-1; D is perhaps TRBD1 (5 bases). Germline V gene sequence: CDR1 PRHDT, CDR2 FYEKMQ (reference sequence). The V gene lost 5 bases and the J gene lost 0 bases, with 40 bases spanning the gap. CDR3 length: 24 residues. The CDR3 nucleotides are TGTGCCAGCAGCCCCCCGGCTAGCGGCAGTCACCGGCGGCCCAAAGACAGAATGAACACTGAAGCTTTCTTT. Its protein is CASSPPASGSHRRPKDRMNTEAFF.

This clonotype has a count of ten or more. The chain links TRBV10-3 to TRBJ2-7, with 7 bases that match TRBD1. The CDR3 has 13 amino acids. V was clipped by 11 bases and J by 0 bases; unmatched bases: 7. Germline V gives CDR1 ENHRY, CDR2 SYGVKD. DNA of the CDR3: TGTGCCTGCTCCGGGACAGACTCCTACGAGCAGTACTTC. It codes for CACSGTDSYEQYF.

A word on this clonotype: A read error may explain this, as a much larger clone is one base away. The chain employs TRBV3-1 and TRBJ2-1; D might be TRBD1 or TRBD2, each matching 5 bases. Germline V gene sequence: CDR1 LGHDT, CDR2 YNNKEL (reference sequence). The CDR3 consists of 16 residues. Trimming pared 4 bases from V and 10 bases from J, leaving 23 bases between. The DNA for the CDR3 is TGTGCCAGCAGCCCCCTGTTTGGTGGGGGTCCCTACGAGCAGTTCTTC. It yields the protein CASSPLFGGGPYEQFF.

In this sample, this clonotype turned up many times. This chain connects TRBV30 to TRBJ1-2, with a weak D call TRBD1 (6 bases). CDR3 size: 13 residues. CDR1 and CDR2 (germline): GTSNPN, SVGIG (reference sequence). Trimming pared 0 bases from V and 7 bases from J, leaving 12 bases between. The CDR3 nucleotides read TGTGCCTGGAGTGTAAGGGGGACGGCTGGCTACACCTTC. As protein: CAWSVRGTAGYTF.

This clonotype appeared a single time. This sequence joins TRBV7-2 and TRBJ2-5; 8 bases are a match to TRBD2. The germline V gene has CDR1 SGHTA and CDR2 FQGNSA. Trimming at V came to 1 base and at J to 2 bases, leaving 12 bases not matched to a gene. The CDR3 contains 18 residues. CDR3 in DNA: TGTGCCAGCAGCTTAGAGGGTTGGTTTAGCGGGGAACAAGAGACCCAGTACTTC. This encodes CASSLEGWFSGEQETQYF.

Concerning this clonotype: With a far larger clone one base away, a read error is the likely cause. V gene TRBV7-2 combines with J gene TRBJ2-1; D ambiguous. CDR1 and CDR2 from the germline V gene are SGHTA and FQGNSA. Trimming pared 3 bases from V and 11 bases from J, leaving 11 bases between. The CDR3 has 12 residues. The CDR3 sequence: CASSLKAPKQFF. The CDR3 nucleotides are TGTGCCAGCAGCTTGAAGGCCCCCAAGCAGTTCTTC.

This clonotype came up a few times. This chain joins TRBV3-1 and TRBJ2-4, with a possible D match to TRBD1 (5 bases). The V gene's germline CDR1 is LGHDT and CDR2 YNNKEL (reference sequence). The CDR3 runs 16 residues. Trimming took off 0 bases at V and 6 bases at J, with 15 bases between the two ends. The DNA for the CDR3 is TGTGCCAGCAGCCAAGAGCTGGGGATGCAGGGAAACATTCAGTACTTC. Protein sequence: CASSQELGMQGNIQYF.

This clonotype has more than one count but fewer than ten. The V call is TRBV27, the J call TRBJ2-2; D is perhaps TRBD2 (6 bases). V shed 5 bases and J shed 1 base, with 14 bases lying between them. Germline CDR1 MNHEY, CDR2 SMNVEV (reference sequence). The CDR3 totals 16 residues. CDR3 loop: CASSLRLEMNTGELFF. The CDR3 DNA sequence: TGTGCCAGCAGTCTCAGACTAGAGATGAACACCGGGGAGCTGTTTTTT.

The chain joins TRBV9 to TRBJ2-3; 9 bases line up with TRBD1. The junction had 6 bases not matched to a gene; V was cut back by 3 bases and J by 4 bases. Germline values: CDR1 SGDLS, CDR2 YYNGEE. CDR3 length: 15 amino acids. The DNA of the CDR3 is TGTGCCAGCAGCGGCACAGGGGGCTCTGCAGATACGCAGTATTTT. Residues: CASSGTGGSADTQYF. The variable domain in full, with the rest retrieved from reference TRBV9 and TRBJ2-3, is DSGVTQTPKHLITATGQRVTLRCSPRSGDLSVYWYQQSLDQGLQFLIQYYNGEERAKGNILERFSAQQFPDLHSELNLSSLELGDSALYFCASSGTGGSADTQYFGPGTRLTVL.

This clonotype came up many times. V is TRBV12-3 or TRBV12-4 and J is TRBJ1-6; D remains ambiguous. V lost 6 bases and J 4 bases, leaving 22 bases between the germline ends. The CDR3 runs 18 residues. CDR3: CASSPSQTEEIYNSPLHF. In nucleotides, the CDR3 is TGTGCCAGCAGCCCGTCCCAGACGGAGGAGATTTATAATTCACCCCTCCACTTT.

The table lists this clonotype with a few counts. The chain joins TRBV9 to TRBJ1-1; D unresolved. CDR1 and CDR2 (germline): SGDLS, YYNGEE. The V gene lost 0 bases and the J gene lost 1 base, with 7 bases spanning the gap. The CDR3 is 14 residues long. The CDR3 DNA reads TGTGCCAGCAGCGTAGTCCCGGAGAACACTGAAGCTTTCTTT. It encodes CASSVVPENTEAFF.

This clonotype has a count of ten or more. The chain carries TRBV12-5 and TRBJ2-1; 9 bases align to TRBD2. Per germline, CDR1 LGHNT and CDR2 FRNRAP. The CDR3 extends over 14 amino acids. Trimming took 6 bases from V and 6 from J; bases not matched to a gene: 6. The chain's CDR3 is CASGKPGLANEQFF. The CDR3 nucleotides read TGTGCTAGTGGCAAGCCGGGACTAGCCAATGAGCAGTTCTTC.

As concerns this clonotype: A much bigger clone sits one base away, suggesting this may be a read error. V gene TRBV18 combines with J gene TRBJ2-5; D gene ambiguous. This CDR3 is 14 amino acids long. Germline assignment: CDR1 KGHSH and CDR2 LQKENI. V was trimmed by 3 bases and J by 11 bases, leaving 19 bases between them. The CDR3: CASSPRQNYNEQYF. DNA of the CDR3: TGTGCCAGCTCACCTCGACAAAACTACAATGAGCAGTACTTC.

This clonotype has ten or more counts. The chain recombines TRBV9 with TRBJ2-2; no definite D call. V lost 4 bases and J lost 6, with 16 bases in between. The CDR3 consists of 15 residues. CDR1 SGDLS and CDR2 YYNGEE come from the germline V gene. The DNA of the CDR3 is TGTGCCAGCAGCCCCGAGGAATGGAGCGCCGGGGAGCTGTTTTTT. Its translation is CASSPEEWSAGELFF.

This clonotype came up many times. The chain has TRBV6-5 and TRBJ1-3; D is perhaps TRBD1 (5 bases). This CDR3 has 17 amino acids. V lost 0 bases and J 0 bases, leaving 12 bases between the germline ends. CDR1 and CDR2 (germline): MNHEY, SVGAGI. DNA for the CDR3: TGTGCCAGCAGTTACTCAGGTCGGGGGGACTCTGGAAACACCATATATTTT. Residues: CASSYSGRGDSGNTIYF.

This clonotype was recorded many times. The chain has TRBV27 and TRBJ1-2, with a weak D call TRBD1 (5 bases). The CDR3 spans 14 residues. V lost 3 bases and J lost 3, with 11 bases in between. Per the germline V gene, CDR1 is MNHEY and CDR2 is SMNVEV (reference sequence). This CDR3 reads CASSLGEGDYGYTF. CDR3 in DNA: TGTGCCAGCAGTTTGGGTGAAGGGGACTATGGCTACACCTTC.

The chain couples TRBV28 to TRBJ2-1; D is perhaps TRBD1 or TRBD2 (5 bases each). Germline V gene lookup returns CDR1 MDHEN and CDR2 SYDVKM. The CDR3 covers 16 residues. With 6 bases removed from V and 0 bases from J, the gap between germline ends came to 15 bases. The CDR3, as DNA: TGTGCCAGCAGCCAGATTCCAGGGAGCTCCTACAATGAGCAGTTCTTC. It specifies CASSQIPGSSYNEQFF.

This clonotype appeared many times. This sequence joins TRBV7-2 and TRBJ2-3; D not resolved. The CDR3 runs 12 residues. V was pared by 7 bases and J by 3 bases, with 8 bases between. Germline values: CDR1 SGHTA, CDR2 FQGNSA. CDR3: CASTLPTDTQYF. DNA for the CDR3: TGTGCCAGCACTCTACCGACAGATACGCAGTATTTT.

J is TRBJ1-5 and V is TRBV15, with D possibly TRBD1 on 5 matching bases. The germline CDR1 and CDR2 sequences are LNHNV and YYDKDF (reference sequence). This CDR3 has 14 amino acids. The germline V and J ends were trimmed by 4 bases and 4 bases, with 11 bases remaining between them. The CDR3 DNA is TGTGCCACCAGCACGGGGACCGTAAATCAGCCCCAGCATTTT. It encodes CATSTGTVNQPQHF.

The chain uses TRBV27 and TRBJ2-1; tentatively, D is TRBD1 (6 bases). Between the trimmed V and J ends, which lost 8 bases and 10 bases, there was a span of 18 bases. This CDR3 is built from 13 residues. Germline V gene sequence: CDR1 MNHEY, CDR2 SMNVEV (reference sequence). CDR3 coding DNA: TGTGCCAGCCGCTGTGGACAGTTCTTGGAGCAGTTCTTC. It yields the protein CASRCGQFLEQFF.